This T cell receptor (beta chain) was obtained from a study of T cell repertoires in ileal Crohn's disease (dated by TCRdb to about 2019). With respect to the entire study: At the time of surgery, about a third of patients were active smokers, and the median duration of disease was 6.5 to 8.5 years. The study ran alongside a multicentre cohort designed to identify predictors of early endoscopic recurrence after ileocolonic resection. Endoscopic postoperative recurrence was defined by a Rutgeerts score above i0. Neoterminal ileum biopsies obtained at postoperative colonoscopy were designated as M6 samples. A total of around 150 mucosal samples from 57 patients were sequenced, collected from several sites on the surgical specimen as well as at postoperative endoscopy. Postoperative therapy was given to about half of the patients, with thiopurines administered to about a dozen patients and anti-TNF agents administered to some 17 patients. All patients had surgery for a complication: stricturing disease in approximately 61% and penetrating disease in about 40%. The TCR repertoire was analysed in about 62 patients with Crohn's disease drawn from a prospective multicentre cohort. Summary of the overall study and its limitations: Postoperative endoscopy was performed at varying times within the first year after surgery, with a median delay of roughly seven months. Compared with non-smokers, patients who were active smokers at surgery showed a significantly higher proportion of clonal expansions (around 24% vs 18%, p=0.02). Endoscopic recurrence was found to be associated with higher high-frequency clone percentages at surgery, and recurrence was observed in all patients with clonality above 26.8% (18/57). Compared with CD4 T cells, sorted CD8 T cells held more high-frequency clones, which suggests that the mucosal expansions were mostly CD8. Only a subgroup of patients, of unstated size, had mucosal CD4 and CD8 T cells sorted and sequenced.

For commercial TCRB immunosequencing, approximately 460 nanograms of biopsy DNA were submitted for each sample. CDR3 regions were amplified from genomic DNA by Adaptive Biotechnology using a two-step, amplification bias-controlled multiplex PCR. In the first PCR, primers covered every V and J gene segment, and in the second PCR, barcodes and Illumina adapters were added. An Illumina instrument was used to sequence the CDR3 libraries. Concerning the study's data processing: The analysis used both the pipelines supplied by the vendor and custom analysis of the raw data in R/Bioconductor with R version 3.3.0. Clonality, ranging from 0 to 1, was calculated as the inverse of the normalised Shannon entropy of all productive clones. High-frequency clones were defined as the repertoire share of the top 100 clones, retaining only clones passing a 95% confidence test. The Simpson index measured repertoire diversity, and the Morisita-Horn index measured overlap between samples. TCRdb provides this immuneACCESS table in a form limited to in-frame rearrangements. Some clones are lacking; in checked studies, under half of them reflect an unresolved V gene, and why the rest are absent is not known. The DNA gave D and trimming, while V, J and clone size come from that table. The table for this sample lists roughly 1,700 clones; about 89% of them were counted only once. Clones ranked in the top ten supply 4% to 5.5% of the sample.

As for this clone: The antigen it recognizes is unknown. Base qualities were left out, and no much larger clone turns up one base away.

What the time point label conveys for this sample: neoterminal ileum biopsy at postoperative endoscopy, about 6 months after surgery. Adults with ileal or ileocolonic Crohn's disease and an indication for ileocolonic resection were eligible for inclusion. Before DNA extraction, whole ileal mucosal biopsies were kept frozen at -80 degrees C. Genomic DNA was isolated from frozen whole biopsies using a TRizol-based method, and the DNA was quantified with a NanoDrop 2000 spectrophotometer. Trimming at the junction amounts to 0 bases on V and 6 bases on J, and the germline ends lie 7 bases apart. Via the germline V gene, CDR1 is LGHNA and CDR2 YSLEER. The CDR3 holds 13 amino acids from the cysteine to the phenylalanine. Only the CDR3 region is kept as DNA, spanning 39 bases read in frame from base 1.

The receptor was isolated from an adult with Crohn's disease. Sequencing used ileal tissue. The rearrangement joined TRBV4-3 to TRBJ2-3, with no confidently assigned D gene. The DNA sequence is as follows: TGCGCCAGCAGCCAAGATCGAGAGGATACGCAGTATTTT. The resulting protein is CASSQDREDTQYF.